A single sample gave rise to the 22 T cell receptor beta chains below, sequenced in a study of blood T cells in healthy people across ages. It was with a sample-barcoded 5' primer and a J-beta primer mix that a second PCR of about 6 to 11 cycles was run. TCRdb reprocessed the 5' RACE reads via MiXCR and lists one record per CDR3 protein. This sample has around 800,000 distinct CDR3 sequences, with approximately 44% found just once. Sequenced input: blood. These receptors came from a man between 60 and 70 years old in good health.

Remarks on this clonotype: Germline is not matched at one junction end, which may reflect a read error. The CDR3 DNA sequence: TGTGTCAGCAATAGAGGGGTGGGAGATACGCAGTATTTT. Protein product: CVSNRGVGDTQYF. V gene TRBV3-1 combines with J gene TRBJ2-3; D possibly matches TRBD1 or TRBD2 (5 bases each). CDR3 length: 13 amino acids. Germline CDR1 LGHDT, CDR2 YNNKEL (reference sequence).

A word on this clonotype: One end of the junction fails to match germline, which may point to a read error. The CDR3 region is CTSSLQAGVTYNEHYF. The CDR3 coding sequence is TGTACCAGCAGCTTGCAAGCGGGGGTTACCTACAATGAGCACTACTTC. The chain recombines TRBV5-5 with TRBJ2-1; 8 nucleotides align to TRBD2. The CDR3 totals 16 residues. Germline lookup yields CDR1 SGHKS and CDR2 YYEKEE (reference sequence).

The V call is TRBV4-2, the J call TRBJ2-5; 13 nucleotides line up with TRBD2. V was pared by 4 bases and J by 5 bases, with 7 bases of the junction left unmatched. CDR1 is LGHNA and CDR2 is YNFKEQ in the germline V gene. The CDR3 sequence is 16 residues long. CDR3 sequence: CASSPAGLAGEETQYF. CDR3 nucleotides: TGTGCCAGCAGCCCCGCCGGACTAGCGGGGGAGGAGACCCAGTACTTC.

This clonotype was counted ten times or more. V gene TRBV3-1 combines with J gene TRBJ1-2; 12 nucleotides align to TRBD1. Per the germline V gene, CDR1 is LGHDT and CDR2 is YNNKEL (reference sequence). The ends lost 0 bases at V and 1 base at J; junction bases unmatched: 6. This CDR3 has 18 residues. The CDR3 DNA reads TGTGCCAGCAGCCAAGACGGGACAGGGGGCTGCGGTAACTATGGCTACACCTTC. This codes for CASSQDGTGGCGNYGYTF.

The chain employs TRBV29-1 and TRBJ2-5; D is possibly TRBD2 (6 bases). The ends were cut back, 0 bases at V and 1 base at J, with 9 bases in the middle. This CDR3 spans 14 amino acids. CDR1 SQVTM and CDR2 ANQGSEA come from the germline V gene. Written as DNA, the CDR3 is TGCAGCGTTGAAGATCCGGGACTCCAAGAGACCCAGTACTTC. It specifies CSVEDPGLQETQYF.

The chain has TRBV20-1 and TRBJ2-5, with 12 bases identical to TRBD1. Judging by the DNA end, TRBJ2-7 fits better; the J call may be wrong. CDR1 and CDR2 (germline): DFQATT, SNEGSKA (reference sequence). The CDR3 is 16 amino acids. Here the CDR3 reads CSARDSGTGGGYEQYF. CDR3 coding DNA: TGCAGTGCTAGAGATTCCGGGACAGGGGGCGGCTACGAGCAGTACTTC.

The rearrangement uses TRBV6-5 and TRBJ1-2, with D hard to call. CDR3 length: 14 residues. The V and J ends lost 2 bases and 5 bases respectively, with 12 bases between them. The germline gives CDR1 MNHEY, CDR2 SVGAGI. CDR3 DNA: TGTGCCAGCAGTTACGGGGTTCGTGGATATGGCTACACCTTC. It encodes CASSYGVRGYGYTF.

J is TRBJ2-5 and V is TRBV30, with 9 nucleotides matching TRBD2. V was pared by 0 bases and J by 1 base, with 9 bases of the junction left unmatched. The CDR3 length is 17 residues. Germline V gene data show CDR1 as GTSNPN and CDR2 as SVGIG (reference sequence). CDR3 sequence reads: CAWSVLGTSGLQETQYF. DNA for the CDR3: TGTGCCTGGAGTGTACTCGGAACTAGCGGGCTCCAAGAGACCCAGTACTTC.

J is TRBJ2-1 and V is TRBV27; the match to TRBD1 covers 7 bases. The CDR3 extends over 16 amino acids. The V gene end was trimmed by 4 bases and the J gene end by 4 bases; junction bases not matched to a gene: 10. In germline, CDR1 is MNHEY, CDR2 SMNVEV (reference sequence). This chain's CDR3 is CASSSYRQGTYNEQFF. The CDR3 coding sequence is TGTGCCAGCAGTTCGTATCGACAGGGAACTTACAATGAGCAGTTCTTC.

The rearrangement joins TRBV7-2 to TRBJ2-1; TRBD2 matches 9 bases. V trimming: 7 bases; J trimming: 7 bases; junction bases outside the gene matches: 11. Germline V gene lookup returns CDR1 SGHTA and CDR2 FQGNSA. The CDR3 is 15 amino acids. CDR3 sequence reads: CASMRVGGGENEQFF. CDR3 DNA: TGTGCCAGCATGCGTGTGGGCGGGGGGGAGAATGAGCAGTTCTTC.

In the case of this clonotype: The germline gene is not matched at one end of the junction; a read error may be the cause. CDR3 region: CAGSFQPGQETQYF. The CDR3 bases are TGCGCCGGCAGCTTCCAGCCTGGACAAGAGACCCAGTACTTC. The rearrangement joins TRBV5-1 to TRBJ2-5; no reliable D call. Germline V gene sequence: CDR1 SGHRS, CDR2 YFSETQ. This CDR3 is 14 amino acids long. The entire variable domain, with the rest obtained from reference TRBV5-1 and TRBJ2-5, is as follows: KAGVTQTPRYLIKTRGQQVTLSCSPISGHRSVSWYQQTPGQGLQFLFEYFSETQRNKGNFPGRFSGRQFSNSRSEMNVSTLELGDSALYLCAGSFQPGQETQYFGPGTRLLVL.

In this sample, this clonotype turned up a few times. This chain joins TRBV6-2 or TRBV6-3 and TRBJ2-5; TRBD1 or TRBD2 may be the D gene (5 bases each). The V gene's germline CDR1 is MNHEY and CDR2 SVGEGT. The V and J ends lost 6 bases and 0 bases respectively, with 14 bases between them. The CDR3 extends over 15 amino acids. CDR3 loop: CASRRRDGDQETQYF. CDR3 coding DNA: TGTGCCAGCAGGCGCCGGGACGGAGACCAAGAGACCCAGTACTTC.

V usage is TRBV4-2 and J usage is TRBJ2-3, with 10 bases lining up with TRBD1. This CDR3 is built from 16 residues. Trimming took 1 base from V and 5 from J; bases not matched to a gene: 6. Per the germline V gene, CDR1 is LGHNA and CDR2 is YNFKEQ. CDR3: CASSQAGTGAGDTQYF. The CDR3 coding sequence is TGTGCCAGCAGCCAAGCGGGGACAGGGGCAGGAGATACGCAGTATTTT.

This clonotype was seen more than once but under ten times. J is TRBJ2-1 and V is TRBV20-1, with D possibly matching TRBD1 (5 bases). Germline V CDR1 and CDR2: DFQATT, SNEGSKA (reference sequence). The CDR3 contains 15 residues. The V gene lost 3 bases and the J gene lost 9 bases, with 21 bases spanning the gap. The CDR3 loop reads CSARSFRQRGGEQFF. CDR3 DNA: TGCAGTGCTAGGAGCTTTCGACAGCGTGGTGGTGAGCAGTTCTTC.

This clonotype was seen a handful of times. The V and J genes are TRBV20-1 and TRBJ2-5; D remains ambiguous. Trimming cost V 3 bases and J 1 base, with 12 bases left between them. Per the germline V gene, CDR1 is DFQATT and CDR2 is SNEGSKA (reference sequence). The CDR3 spans 14 residues. The CDR3 region has the DNA TGCAGTGCTAGGTCGCGGTATTTCCAAGAGACCCAGTACTTC. This translates into CSARSRYFQETQYF.

V gene TRBV5-1 combines with J gene TRBJ2-3; D not resolved. Trimming shortened V by 1 base and J by 0 bases, and 9 bases separated the two germline ends. The CDR3 is made up of 15 amino acids. CDR1 is SGHRS and CDR2 is YFSETQ in the germline V gene. The CDR3 DNA follows: TGCGCCAGCAGCTTGACCATACTTAGCACAGATACGCAGTATTTT. Encoded protein: CASSLTILSTDTQYF.

This clonotype appeared a few times. This rearrangement joins TRBV7-9 to TRBJ1-1; the D is unclear. CDR1 is SEHNR, CDR2 FQNEAQ, per germline (reference sequence). The CDR3 is 14 amino acids. V shed 0 bases and J shed 4 bases, with 9 bases lying between them. The CDR3: CASSLALTGTEAFF. For the CDR3, the DNA is TGTGCCAGCAGCTTAGCGCTCACTGGCACTGAAGCTTTCTTT.

The genes are TRBV7-2 and TRBJ2-5; 7 bases align to TRBD1. The CDR3 length is 15 residues. The J segment lost 2 bases and the V segment lost 5 bases, leaving 8 bases of the junction unmatched. The germline V gene has CDR1 SGHTA and CDR2 FQGNSA. The CDR3 bases are TGTGCCAGCAGCCACCGGGACAGAAAACAAGAGACCCAGTACTTC. Translated, it gives CASSHRDRKQETQYF.

The chain joins TRBV20-1 to TRBJ2-7; 10 bases are a match to TRBD1. Germline V CDR1 and CDR2: DFQATT, SNEGSKA (reference sequence). The CDR3 runs 14 residues. The V and J ends lost 2 bases and 3 bases, in that order; junction bases with no gene match: 4. CDR3 residues: CSARWTGGIYEQYF. For the CDR3, the DNA is TGCAGTGCTAGATGGACAGGGGGGATCTACGAGCAGTACTTC.

This clonotype was seen a few times. The V and J genes are TRBV11-2 and TRBJ2-5; 10 bases align to TRBD2. CDR3 length equals 15 residues. Trimming took 5 bases from V and 5 from J; bases not matched to a gene: 8. CDR1 is SGHAT and CDR2 is FQNNGV in the germline V gene. CDR3 coding DNA: TGTGCCAGCAGCCCCTTAGCGGGGGGCGTGGAGACCCAGTACTTC. Its translation is CASSPLAGGVETQYF.

The chain recombines TRBV7-2 with TRBJ2-3; 7 bases are a match to TRBD2. Per germline, CDR1 SGHTA and CDR2 FQGNSA. CDR3 length equals 14 residues. V gave up 6 bases and J gave up 5 bases; unmatched junction bases: 8. CDR3 sequence reads: CASSAAGLGDTQYF. CDR3 DNA: TGTGCCAGCAGTGCAGCGGGGCTGGGAGATACGCAGTATTTT.

This clonotype was counted between two and nine times. The V call is TRBV4-3, the J call TRBJ1-2; D may be TRBD1 (5 bases). The germline V gene encodes CDR1 LGHNA and CDR2 YSLEER. The V end was cut by 1 base, the J end by 4 bases, with 13 bases between. The CDR3 runs 15 residues. This CDR3 reads CASSQGGRGGYGYTF. The CDR3 nucleotides read TGCGCCAGCAGCCAAGGGGGTAGGGGTGGCTATGGCTACACCTTC.